This note documents a single TCR beta chain sequence. The antigen remains unidentified. MiXCR, run by TCRdb on the 5' RACE reads, gives a single entry per CDR3 protein. This table has 350,000 to 450,000 distinct CDR3 sequences, roughly 20% appearing once. Per the germline V gene, CDR1 is LNHDA and CDR2 is SQIVND (reference sequence). This CDR3 comprises 13 residues. The V gene end was trimmed by 3 bases and the J gene end by 8 bases; junction bases not matched to a gene: 4. These data come from a study of T-cell memory formation after mild COVID-19. Study-wide context: TCR clusters were mostly donor specific. Findings and limits, study-wide: From day 15 to 85, contracting clones were balanced between CD4 and CD8, whereas later expanders leaned toward CD4+.

Sequencing was done on a sample of PBMCs or a T cell subset sorted from them (not recorded which). The chain joins TRBV19 to TRBJ2-4; TRBD1 aligns across 7 bases. This TCR derives from an adult woman who had mild COVID-19 (a few samples of this study predate the infection). Cell type and time point are not known. CDR3 nucleotides: TGTGCCAGTAGTATGGGACAGAACGACATTCAGTACTTC. Translation gives CASSMGQNDIQYF.